This is a list of T cell receptor beta chains from one sample in a study of T cell responses to AZD1222 COVID-19 vaccine. TCRdb's copy holds only in-frame clones and misses some; the assay was immunoSEQ multiplex PCR. The table records about 110,000 clones, about 82% of them present only once. The sequencing here drew on peripheral blood, taken on day 0 of AZD1222 vaccination. Receptor source: an adult in good health. CDR3s include the opening cysteine and the closing phenylalanine or tryptophan. The order of the fields is CDR3 protein, CDR3 DNA, V gene, CDR3 length, D gene, J gene, clone size. D genes are given only for firm matches. Only part of the rows carry a size: once, few, many, or a class if the clone is expanded.

CDR3: CASSTRGGANYNEQFF
DNA: TGTGCCAGCAGCACACGTGGGGGGGCTAACTACAATGAGCAGTTCTTC
V: TRBV7-3
length: 16
D: NA
J: TRBJ2-1
size: NA

CDR3: CAWGQGSVRDEKLFF
DNA: TGTGCCTGGGGTCAAGGTTCAGTTCGGGATGAAAAACTGTTTTTT
V: TRBV30
length: 15
D: NA
J: TRBJ1-4
size: NA

CDR3: CASSYGRYEQFF
DNA: TGTGCCAGCAGTTACGGCCGTTATGAGCAGTTCTTC
V: TRBV6-5
length: 12
D: NA
J: TRBJ2-1
size: NA

CDR3: CASSPGHLSNYGYTF
DNA: TGTGCCAGCTCACCAGGACACTTATCTAACTATGGCTACACCTTC
V: TRBV18
length: 15
D: NA
J: TRBJ1-2
size: few

CDR3: CAWSGHGGGSQPQHF
DNA: TGTGCCTGGAGTGGCCACGGAGGGGGTAGCCAGCCCCAGCATTTT
V: TRBV30
length: 15
D: NA
J: TRBJ1-5
size: NA

CDR3: CASSLLESEAFF
DNA: TGTGCCAGCAGTTTATTAGAGTCTGAAGCTTTCTTT
V: TRBV6-6
length: 12
D: NA
J: TRBJ1-1
size: NA

CDR3: CASSIPGEGAEQYF
DNA: TGTGCCAGCAGCATACCGGGCGAGGGGGCGGAGCAGTACTTC
V: TRBV6-2/TRBV6-3
length: 14
D: TRBD1
J: TRBJ2-7
size: NA

CDR3: CASRPGTGDSGANVLTF
DNA: TGCGCCAGCAGACCCGGGACGGGTGACTCTGGGGCCAACGTCCTGACTTTC
V: TRBV4-1
length: 17
D: NA
J: TRBJ2-6
size: NA

CDR3: CASSSHGQTNEKLFF
DNA: TGCGCCAGCAGCAGCCACGGGCAGACTAATGAAAAACTGTTTTTT
V: TRBV5-1
length: 15
D: NA
J: TRBJ1-4
size: NA

CDR3: CASRAQTGDTEAFF
DNA: TGTGCCAGCAGGGCCCAAACAGGGGACACTGAAGCTTTCTTT
V: TRBV7-8
length: 14
D: TRBD1
J: TRBJ1-1
size: NA

CDR3: CASSQGEAQETQYF
DNA: TGTGCCAGCAGCCAAGGCGAAGCCCAAGAGACCCAGTACTTC
V: TRBV3-1/TRBV3-2
length: 14
D: NA
J: TRBJ2-5
size: NA

CDR3: CASRWGRDSPLHF
DNA: TGTGCCAGCAGGTGGGGACGAGATTCACCCCTCCACTTT
V: TRBV6-5
length: 13
D: NA
J: TRBJ1-6
size: NA

CDR3: CASGGMRVSYEQYF
DNA: TGCGCCAGCGGGGGAATGCGGGTCTCCTACGAGCAGTACTTC
V: TRBV10-2
length: 14
D: NA
J: TRBJ2-7
size: NA

CDR3: CATSDTRSGARYGYTF
DNA: TGTGCCACCAGTGATACCCGTTCGGGGGCGCGGTATGGCTACACCTTC
V: TRBV24-1
length: 16
D: NA
J: TRBJ1-2
size: NA

CDR3: CASKLQGNEKLFF
DNA: TGTGCCAGCAAGTTACAGGGGAATGAAAAACTGTTTTTT
V: TRBV2
length: 13
D: TRBD1
J: TRBJ1-4
size: NA

CDR3: CASSQVGGANTEAFF
DNA: TGTGCCAGCAGCCAAGTGGGGGGGGCGAACACTGAAGCTTTCTTT
V: TRBV14
length: 15
D: NA
J: TRBJ1-1
size: NA

CDR3: CASSLPRQLQETQYF
DNA: TGCGCCAGCAGCCTACCCCGACAGCTACAAGAGACCCAGTACTTC
V: TRBV4-1
length: 15
D: NA
J: TRBJ2-5
size: NA

CDR3: CASRGQGSNQPQHF
DNA: TGTGCCAGCAGGGGACAGGGAAGCAATCAGCCCCAGCATTTT
V: TRBV7-9
length: 14
D: TRBD1
J: TRBJ1-5
size: NA

CDR3: CASSFWNQETQYF
DNA: TGTGCCAGCAGCTTCTGGAATCAAGAGACCCAGTACTTC
V: TRBV5-5
length: 13
D: NA
J: TRBJ2-5
size: NA

CDR3: CATSRDVGAGSNQPQHF
DNA: TGTGCCACCAGCAGAGACGTAGGGGCTGGCAGCAATCAGCCCCAGCATTTT
V: TRBV15
length: 17
D: NA
J: TRBJ1-5
size: NA

CDR3: CASTKGTGNTIYF
DNA: TGTGCCAGCACCAAGGGGACAGGAAACACCATATATTTT
V: TRBV7-9
length: 13
D: NA
J: TRBJ1-3
size: NA

CDR3: CASSTGTNSGNTIYF
DNA: TGTGCCAGCAGCACCGGGACGAATTCTGGAAACACCATATATTTT
V: TRBV27
length: 15
D: NA
J: TRBJ1-3
size: NA

CDR3: CAQTGGASHDTQYF
DNA: TGTGCCCAGACTGGGGGGGCTTCACACGATACGCAGTATTTT
V: TRBV30
length: 14
D: NA
J: TRBJ2-3
size: once

CDR3: CASSPIRPNEKLFF
DNA: TGTGCCAGCAGCCCGATTAGGCCGAATGAAAAACTGTTTTTT
V: TRBV6-5
length: 14
D: NA
J: TRBJ1-4
size: NA

CDR3: CASSLGTRLYNEQFF
DNA: TGTGCCAGCAGTTTAGGGACTCGCCTCTACAATGAGCAGTTCTTC
V: TRBV28
length: 15
D: NA
J: TRBJ2-1
size: NA

CDR3: CASSLFAGHTEAFF
DNA: TGTGCCAGCAGTTTATTTGCGGGGCACACTGAAGCTTTCTTT
V: TRBV28
length: 14
D: NA
J: TRBJ1-1
size: NA

CDR3: CSVGTPFQETQYF
DNA: TGCAGCGTTGGGACACCCTTCCAAGAGACCCAGTACTTC
V: TRBV29-1
length: 13
D: NA
J: TRBJ2-5
size: NA

CDR3: CASTWGGRGTEAFF
DNA: TGTGCCAGTACCTGGGGGGGCCGGGGCACTGAAGCTTTCTTT
V: TRBV19
length: 14
D: NA
J: TRBJ1-1
size: NA

CDR3: CAWTSGSPLHF
DNA: TGTGCCTGGACATCGGGGTCACCCCTCCACTTT
V: TRBV30
length: 11
D: NA
J: TRBJ1-6
size: NA

CDR3: CSIPRGGWGYTF
DNA: TGCAGCATCCCTCGGGGGGGTTGGGGCTACACCTTC
V: TRBV29-1
length: 12
D: NA
J: TRBJ1-2
size: NA

CDR3: CASSVSVGQPQHF
DNA: TGTGCCAGCAGCGTATCAGTCGGGCAGCCCCAGCATTTT
V: TRBV9
length: 13
D: NA
J: TRBJ1-5
size: NA

CDR3: CASSERGGYTF
DNA: TGTGCCAGCAGTGAAAGGGGGGGCTACACCTTC
V: TRBV6-1
length: 11
D: NA
J: TRBJ1-2
size: NA

CDR3: CASPRDTNTGELFF
DNA: TGTGCCAGCCCACGGGACACTAACACCGGGGAGCTGTTTTTT
V: TRBV3-1/TRBV3-2
length: 14
D: NA
J: TRBJ2-2
size: NA

CDR3: CASSVVVGGNTIYF
DNA: TGTGCCAGCAGCGTAGTGGTTGGTGGAAACACCATATATTTT
V: TRBV9
length: 14
D: NA
J: TRBJ1-3
size: NA

CDR3: CASSVGDRSYGYTF
DNA: TGTGCCAGCAGCGTGGGTGACAGGAGCTATGGCTACACCTTC
V: TRBV5-5
length: 14
D: NA
J: TRBJ1-2
size: few

CDR3: CASSQNPSNEQFF
DNA: TGTGCCAGCAGCCAAAATCCAAGTAATGAGCAGTTCTTC
V: TRBV14
length: 13
D: NA
J: TRBJ2-1
size: NA

CDR3: CASKSTAVCALFF
DNA: TGTGCCAGCAAGTCGACAGCCGTGTGCGCACTGTTTTTT
V: TRBV6-4
length: 13
D: NA
J: TRBJ1-4
size: NA

CDR3: CASRKQGAYNYGYTF
DNA: TGTGCCAGCCGAAAACAGGGGGCTTATAACTATGGCTACACCTTC
V: TRBV6-5
length: 15
D: TRBD1
J: TRBJ1-2
size: once

CDR3: CASSLETGGTDTQYF
DNA: TGCGCCAGCAGCTTGGAGACAGGGGGCACAGATACGCAGTATTTT
V: TRBV5-1
length: 15
D: TRBD1
J: TRBJ2-3
size: NA

CDR3: CASSYNGRSYEQYF
DNA: TGTGCCAGCAGCTATAACGGACGGTCCTACGAGCAGTACTTC
V: TRBV7-9
length: 14
D: NA
J: TRBJ2-7
size: few

CDR3: CASREPGQDNSPLHF
DNA: TGTGCCAGCAGAGAGCCGGGACAGGATAATTCACCCCTCCACTTT
V: TRBV6-6
length: 15
D: TRBD1
J: TRBJ1-6
size: NA

CDR3: CASSRSRQGMEETQYF
DNA: TGTGCCAGCAGCCGGAGCAGACAGGGGATGGAAGAGACCCAGTACTTC
V: TRBV6-6
length: 16
D: TRBD1
J: TRBJ2-5
size: NA

CDR3: CASSQVPQNTEAFF
DNA: TGCGCCAGCAGCCAAGTCCCCCAAAACACTGAAGCTTTCTTT
V: TRBV4-3
length: 14
D: NA
J: TRBJ1-1
size: NA

CDR3: CASSQGTGVLGYGYTF
DNA: TGTGCCAGCAGCCAAGGCACAGGGGTGTTAGGCTATGGCTACACCTTC
V: TRBV3-1/TRBV3-2
length: 16
D: TRBD1
J: TRBJ1-2
size: NA

CDR3: CASTLSRDRYGQPQHF
DNA: TGTGCCAGCACCCTGAGCCGGGACAGGTATGGACAGCCCCAGCATTTT
V: TRBV28
length: 16
D: TRBD1
J: TRBJ1-5
size: NA

CDR3: CASTPGTKKTGELFF
DNA: TGTGCCAGCACCCCCGGGACGAAGAAGACCGGGGAGCTGTTTTTT
V: TRBV6-5
length: 15
D: NA
J: TRBJ2-2
size: NA

CDR3: CSVEVPRPGTSVRGFRDTQYF
DNA: TGCAGCGTTGAAGTACCCCGGCCAGGGACCTCGGTTAGAGGTTTCAGAGATACGCAGTATTTT
V: TRBV29-1
length: 21
D: NA
J: TRBJ2-3
size: NA

CDR3: CASSLAGEKLFF
DNA: TGTGCCAGCAGCTTGGCGGGAGAAAAACTGTTTTTT
V: TRBV5-6
length: 12
D: NA
J: TRBJ1-4
size: NA

CDR3: CATSDAGARNTEAFF
DNA: TGTGCCACCAGTGACGCCGGGGCCCGGAACACTGAAGCTTTCTTT
V: TRBV24-1
length: 15
D: NA
J: TRBJ1-1
size: NA

CDR3: CASSLGRDEQYF
DNA: TGTGCCAGCAGCCTCGGACGGGACGAGCAGTACTTC
V: TRBV3-1/TRBV3-2
length: 12
D: NA
J: TRBJ2-7
size: NA

CDR3: CASSIGQGGNQPQHF
DNA: TGTGCCAGTAGTATAGGACAGGGAGGAAATCAGCCCCAGCATTTT
V: TRBV19
length: 15
D: TRBD1
J: TRBJ1-5
size: NA

CDR3: CASSQGQGGGSPLHF
DNA: TGTGCCAGCTCGCAAGGACAGGGAGGAGGCTCACCCCTCCACTTT
V: TRBV18
length: 15
D: TRBD1
J: TRBJ1-6
size: NA

CDR3: CASSIQGVGETEAFF
DNA: TGTGCCAGCAGCATACAGGGAGTTGGGGAGACTGAAGCTTTCTTT
V: TRBV3-1/TRBV3-2
length: 15
D: NA
J: TRBJ1-1
size: once

CDR3: CASTPVGESYNEQFF
DNA: TGTGCCAGTACCCCCGTAGGGGAGTCCTACAATGAGCAGTTCTTC
V: TRBV19
length: 15
D: NA
J: TRBJ2-1
size: NA

CDR3: CASSPRIAGGSGDTQYF
DNA: TGTGCCAGCAGTCCGAGGATCGCGGGGGGGTCCGGAGATACGCAGTATTTT
V: TRBV28
length: 17
D: TRBD2
J: TRBJ2-3
size: NA

CDR3: CSVRPGQKNSPLHF
DNA: TGCAGCGTGCGCCCGGGACAGAAGAATTCACCCCTCCACTTT
V: TRBV29-1
length: 14
D: TRBD1
J: TRBJ1-6
size: NA

CDR3: CASSSTGSGNTIYF
DNA: TGTGCCAGCAGCTCGACAGGATCTGGAAACACCATATATTTT
V: TRBV6-5
length: 14
D: NA
J: TRBJ1-3
size: NA

CDR3: CASSPTGTGELFF
DNA: TGTGCCAGTAGTCCGACAGGGACCGGGGAGCTGTTTTTT
V: TRBV19
length: 13
D: TRBD1
J: TRBJ2-2
size: NA

CDR3: CASSSPKGANTEAFF
DNA: TGTGCCAGCAGCTCCCCCAAGGGGGCGAACACTGAAGCTTTCTTT
V: TRBV5-6
length: 15
D: TRBD1
J: TRBJ1-1
size: NA